These 28 T cell receptor beta chains were all obtained from the same sample, sequenced in a study of cytomegalovirus exposure and HLA in healthy donors. PCR primers comprised 60 Vbeta and 13 Jbeta primers. Repertoires were generated with immunoSEQ multiplex PCR, while TCRdb's copy carries only in-frame clones and drops some. The data show around 120,000 clones, with 65% to 80% seen just once and roughly 3.7% held by the top ten. Sequencing was done on a sample of PBMCs. The receptor set was obtained from a human donor in good health.

The chain carries TRBV21-1 and TRBJ1-3. TRBV21-1 represents a pseudogene. This CDR3 spans 16 amino acids. CDR3 loop: CASSKEAGGLGDTIYF. In DNA form, the CDR3 reads TGTGCCAGCAGCAAAGAGGCCGGGGGGTTGGGGGACACCATATATTTT.

The gene calls are TRBV19 and TRBJ2-5; 9 bases line up with TRBD2. The length of the CDR3 is 13 residues. V lost 7 bases to trimming and J lost 4 bases; unmatched junction nucleotides: 4. Germline V CDR1 and CDR2: LNHDA, SQIVND (reference sequence). This CDR3 reads CASNVRGGETQYF. The DNA of the CDR3 is TGTGCCAGTAATGTGCGGGGGGGAGAGACCCAGTACTTC.

Of note for this clone: Because it lacks the conserved phenylalanine or tryptophan at the end, this CDR3 is likely a read error. The CDR3 nucleotides are TGTGCCAGCAGTTTACAAGCGGGACGATTCTACGAGCAGTACCTC. Its translation is CASSLQAGRFYEQYL. The chain has TRBV27 and TRBJ2-7, with TRBD2 identical over 7 bases. V lost 2 bases, J lost 3 bases, and 7 bases stayed unmatched. Germline CDR1 and CDR2: MNHEY and SMNVEV (reference sequence). The CDR3 extends over 15 amino acids.

The rearrangement links TRBV6-1 to TRBJ1-2; 8 bases agree with TRBD1. The ends lost 5 bases at V and 8 bases at J; junction bases unmatched: 13. The germline gives CDR1 MNHNS, CDR2 SASEGT. This CDR3 is built from 15 residues. This CDR3 reads CASSRTGTGIIGYTF. CDR3 in DNA: TGTGCCAGCAGTAGGACAGGGACGGGAATTATAGGCTACACCTTC.

The chain couples TRBV5-6 to TRBJ2-5, with 10 bases aligning to TRBD2. The V gene end was trimmed by 4 bases and the J gene end by 2 bases; junction bases not matched to a gene: 14. Germline V CDR1 and CDR2: SGHDT, YYEEEE. The CDR3 runs to 18 residues. This CDR3 reads CASSITVGLAVEQETQYF. Here the CDR3 DNA reads TGTGCCAGCAGCATCACCGTCGGACTAGCGGTCGAGCAAGAGACCCAGTACTTC.

This chain uses TRBV12-5 with TRBJ2-1; tentatively, D is TRBD1 (5 bases). There are 12 residues in the CDR3. The V gene's germline CDR1 is LGHNT and CDR2 FRNRAP. V lost 6 bases and J lost 9, with 12 bases in between. The CDR3 loop is CASGLLGAEQFF. The CDR3 nucleotides are TGTGCTAGTGGCCTACTTGGGGCTGAGCAGTTCTTC.

The chain joins TRBV7-6 to TRBJ2-5, with TRBD2 matching 12 bases. This CDR3 region has 17 residues. Trimming cost V 5 bases and J 2 bases; bases outside gene matches: 9. Germline V gene data show CDR1 as SGHVS and CDR2 as FNYEAQ. The CDR3 coding sequence is TGTGCCAGCAGCCTACGACTAGCGGGAGTGAGTCAAGAGACCCAGTACTTC. Translating it yields CASSLRLAGVSQETQYF. The full variable domain, in which reference TRBV7-6 and TRBJ2-5 provide the parts outside the CDR3, is GAGVSQSPRYKVTKRGQDVALRCDPISGHVSLYWYRQALGQGPEFLTYFNYEAQQDKSGLPNDRFSAERPEGSISTLTIQRTEQRDSAMYRCASSLRLAGVSQETQYFGPGTRLLVL.

This chain links TRBV21-1 with TRBJ2-7; TRBD2, as called in the table, went unchecked against the DNA. TRBV21-1 is a pseudogene. The CDR3 covers 18 residues. The DNA for the CDR3 is TGTGCCAGCAGCCGCTTTAACCTAACGGGAGACCCCTCCTACGAGCAGTACTTC. Translation gives CASSRFNLTGDPSYEQYF.

There are a few counts of this clone. The J gene is TRBJ2-6, the V gene TRBV27; 8 bases fit TRBD1. After removal of 5 bases from V and 0 bases from J, the junction contained 9 bases not matched to a gene. Germline V gene data show CDR1 as MNHEY and CDR2 as SMNVEV (reference sequence). The CDR3 covers 18 residues. The CDR3 region is CASSPRTGTSSGANVLTF. The CDR3 DNA reads TGTGCCAGCAGTCCACGGACAGGGACCTCCTCTGGGGCCAACGTCCTGACTTTC.

The CDR3 region has the DNA TGTGCCAGCAGTTTTTCAGGATTGAACACTGAAGCTTTCTTT. Amino acid sequence: CASSFSGLNTEAFF. The gene calls are TRBV27 and TRBJ1-1, with D unresolved. The V and J ends lost 3 bases and 0 bases respectively, with 8 bases between them. This CDR3 region has 14 residues. Per germline, CDR1 MNHEY and CDR2 SMNVEV (reference sequence).

The V gene is TRBV28, the J gene TRBJ2-3; D gene ambiguous. The germline V gene encodes CDR1 MDHEN and CDR2 SYDVKM. Trimming pared 4 bases from V and 1 base from J, leaving 6 bases between. This CDR3 is built from 13 residues. The CDR3 bases are TGTGCCAGCAGTTCTGTCGGCACAGATACGCAGTATTTT. Residues: CASSSVGTDTQYF.

The gene calls are TRBV18 and TRBJ1-4; tentatively, D is TRBD1 (5 bases). CDR1 is KGHSH and CDR2 is LQKENI in the germline V gene. The V gene lost 4 bases and the J gene lost 7 bases, with 7 bases spanning the gap. The CDR3 has 12 amino acids. CDR3 amino acids: CASSQGIEKLFF. The CDR3 nucleotides read TGTGCCAGCTCACAGGGGATTGAAAAACTGTTTTTT.

The gene calls are TRBV28 and TRBJ2-3; TRBD1 is a possible D gene (6 bases). Trimming pared 4 bases from V and 6 bases from J, leaving 20 bases between. Germline V gives CDR1 MDHEN, CDR2 SYDVKM. The CDR3 length is 16 residues. The CDR3 loop reads CASSSSQGNVLDTQYF. CDR3 DNA sequence: TGTGCCAGCAGTTCCTCCCAGGGGAACGTCCTGGATACGCAGTATTTT.

This sequence joins TRBV5-1 and TRBJ1-2, with 7 bases identical to TRBD1. The trim removed 4 bases at V and 5 bases at J, leaving 11 bases unmatched. The length of the CDR3 is 15 residues. Germline-derived CDR1 and CDR2 are SGHRS and YFSETQ. The CDR3 protein is CASSPDEGTVYGYTF. CDR3 coding DNA: TGCGCCAGCAGCCCGGATGAGGGGACAGTTTATGGCTACACCTTC. The whole variable domain, remainder taken from reference TRBV5-1 and TRBJ1-2, is KAGVTQTPRYLIKTRGQQVTLSCSPISGHRSVSWYQQTPGQGLQFLFEYFSETQRNKGNFPGRFSGRQFSNSRSEMNVSTLELGDSALYLCASSPDEGTVYGYTFGSGTRLTVV.

The V call is TRBV11-2, the J call TRBJ2-2; D uncertain. V lost 2 bases and J 6 bases, leaving 7 bases between the germline ends. The CDR3 is 13 amino acids. CDR1 is SGHAT, CDR2 FQNNGV, per germline. Written as DNA, the CDR3 is TGTGCCAGCAGCTTACGGTTCGCCGGGGAGCTGTTTTTT. Translating gives CASSLRFAGELFF.

The V and J genes are TRBV9 and TRBJ2-2; TRBD2 agrees at 14 bases. Trimming removed 5 bases from V and 5 bases from J; junction bases left unmatched: 11. The length of the CDR3 is 18 residues. From germline, CDR1 is SGDLS and CDR2 YYNGEE. CDR3 DNA sequence: TGTGCCAGCAGAAGATCGGGACTAGCGGGAGTTGGGACCGGGGAGCTGTTTTTT. Amino acids: CASRRSGLAGVGTGELFF.

V is TRBV18 and J is TRBJ2-1; weak D call: TRBD2 (5 bases). V shed 3 bases and J shed 2 bases, with 14 bases lying between them. This CDR3 comprises 16 residues. CDR1 is KGHSH and CDR2 is LQKENI in the germline V gene. The CDR3 here is CASSPLLASTYNEQFF. The CDR3 coding sequence is TGTGCCAGCTCACCGCTTCTAGCCTCCACCTACAATGAGCAGTTCTTC. Variable domain in full (rest from reference TRBV18 and TRBJ2-1): NAGVMQNPRHLVRRRGQEARLRCSPMKGHSHVYWYRQLPEEGLKFMVYLQKENIIDESGMPKERFSAEFPKEGPSILRIQQVVRGDSAAYFCASSPLLASTYNEQFFGPGTRLTVL.

The rearrangement joins TRBV10-3 to TRBJ2-7; 10 nucleotides agree with TRBD2. The CDR3 extends over 16 amino acids. The germline CDR1 and CDR2 sequences are ENHRY and SYGVKD. The ends lost 6 bases at V and 6 bases at J; junction bases unmatched: 14. The CDR3 DNA is TGTGCCATCAGAAAGAGCCAGCGGGAGGGCCTTACCGAGCAGTACTTC. It codes for CAIRKSQREGLTEQYF.

The CDR3 reads CASSWDRASSGANVLTF. As DNA, the CDR3 is TGTGCCAGCAGTTGGGACAGGGCGAGCTCTGGGGCCAACGTCCTGACTTTC. This sequence joins TRBV28 and TRBJ2-6; TRBD1 agrees at 9 bases. Germline V gene sequence: CDR1 MDHEN, CDR2 SYDVKM. J gave up 0 bases and V 4 bases, and 4 bases lay outside the gene matches. CDR3 length: 17 residues.

The chain joins TRBV5-1 to TRBJ2-1; TRBD2 matches 9 bases. Germline V CDR1 and CDR2: SGHRS, YFSETQ. This CDR3 has 16 amino acids. After removal of 4 bases from V and 0 bases from J, the junction contained 5 bases not matched to a gene. The CDR3 is CASSPSGTSSYNEQFF. The DNA for the CDR3 is TGCGCCAGCAGCCCTAGCGGGACTAGCTCCTACAATGAGCAGTTCTTC.

Worth noting for this clone: A read error may produce the germline difference seen at one junction end. In the same sample, other DNA sequences code for this CDR3. DNA of the CDR3: TGCGCCAGTAGTATCACAGGGAGCTCCTACGAGCAGTACTTC. Translation: CASSITGSSYEQYF. V gene TRBV19 combines with J gene TRBJ2-7; weak D call: TRBD1 (6 bases). Germline V lookup: CDR1 LNHDA, CDR2 SQIVND (reference sequence). The CDR3 totals 14 residues.

This clone was picked up one time. The chain employs TRBV6-1 and TRBJ2-3; TRBD1 matches at 10 bases. Germline V gives CDR1 MNHNS, CDR2 SASEGT. V trimming: 4 bases; J trimming: 2 bases; junction bases outside the gene matches: 3. This CDR3 is built from 15 residues. The DNA of the CDR3 is TGTGCCAGCAGTGTGGGGACAGGGGCCACAGATACGCAGTATTTT. Translation gives CASSVGTGATDTQYF.

This clone is a singleton in its sample. This sequence joins TRBV6-5 and TRBJ2-7, with TRBD2 matching 8 bases. The CDR3 contains 15 residues. J gave up 2 bases and V 7 bases, and 10 bases lay outside the gene matches. CDR1 is MNHEY and CDR2 is SVGAGI in the germline V gene. In nucleotides, the CDR3 is TGTGCCAGCAAGCGGGGGTGGGAGGGAACCTACGAGCAGTACTTC. Translated: CASKRGWEGTYEQYF.

This sequence joins TRBV6-1 and TRBJ2-1; 13 nucleotides agree with TRBD2. The CDR3 is made up of 15 amino acids. CDR1 is MNHNS, CDR2 SASEGT, per germline. The V segment lost 7 bases and the J segment 7 bases; nucleotides outside the gene matches: 7. The CDR3 sequence is CASNSGLAGANEQFF. CDR3 DNA: TGTGCCAGCAATAGTGGACTAGCGGGAGCAAATGAGCAGTTCTTC.

This clone occurred a few times. The chain recombines TRBV27 with TRBJ2-3; 10 bases fit TRBD2. Trimming took 7 bases from V and 5 from J; bases not matched to a gene: 12. Germline values: CDR1 MNHEY, CDR2 SMNVEV (reference sequence). The CDR3 is made up of 16 amino acids. The DNA of the CDR3 is TGTGCCAGCAACCTCAGTAGCGGGAGGCGGATAGATACGCAGTATTTT. Amino acid sequence: CASNLSSGRRIDTQYF.

V is TRBV19 and J is TRBJ2-3; tentatively, D is TRBD2 (6 bases). The CDR3 spans 15 residues. CDR1 and CDR2 (germline): LNHDA, SQIVND (reference sequence). Trimming took 5 bases from V and 2 from J, leaving 14 bases between them. The CDR3 nucleotides are TGTGCCAGTAGTCCCGGGACTCCATACACAGATACGCAGTATTTT. Its translation is CASSPGTPYTDTQYF. The whole variable domain, filled in from reference TRBV19 and TRBJ2-3, reads DGGITQSPKYLFRKEGQNVTLSCEQNLNHDAMYWYRQDPGQGLRLIYYSQIVNDFQKGDIAEGYSVSREKKESFPLTVTSAQKNPTAFYLCASSPGTPYTDTQYFGPGTRLTVL.

This chain connects TRBV9 to TRBJ1-3; D is possibly TRBD1 (6 bases). CDR1 and CDR2 from the germline V gene are SGDLS and YYNGEE. This CDR3 contains 14 residues. The V end was cut by 1 base, the J end by 2 bases, with 7 bases between. DNA of the CDR3: TGTGCCAGCAGCGTACAGGGGACTGGAAACACCATATATTTT. It specifies CASSVQGTGNTIYF.

This chain uses TRBV5-4 with TRBJ2-1, with D perhaps matching TRBD2 (6 bases). The CDR3 is made up of 13 amino acids. Germline CDR1 is SGHNT and CDR2 is YYREEE (reference sequence). The V gene lost 1 base and the J gene lost 8 bases, with 10 bases spanning the gap. In DNA, the CDR3 is TGTGCCAGCAGCTTGCGGGAGAGGGATGAGCAGTTCTTC. Translated, it gives CASSLRERDEQFF.